These T cell receptor beta chains were read from a single sample in a study of shared clonotypes between healthy human individuals. Using immunoSEQ multiplex PCR, the repertoire was profiled, and TCRdb retains in-frame clones only, with some absent. Among 650,000 to 800,000 clones listed, 72% were seen once. The sample was memory CD4+ T cells sorted from blood. The receptors stem from a woman aged 25 to 45 in good health. The CDR3 runs from the conserved cysteine through the conserved F or W. The order of the fields is D gene, V gene, J gene, clone size, CDR3 DNA, CDR3 protein. A D gene is named only where the DNA matches it firmly. The size field is filled for only some rows; it gives once, few, many or a size class.

>-|TRBV5-1|TRBJ2-2|-
TGCGCCAGCAGCGTCCTTAACACCGGGGAGCTGTTTTTT
CASSVLNTGELFF
>-|TRBV7-2|TRBJ2-7|-
TGTGCCAGCAGCTTCTCCCCGGCTAGCAGCGAGCAGTACTTC
CASSFSPASSEQYF
>-|TRBV11-1|TRBJ1-5|once
TGTGCCAGCAGCTTAGAGGTCGACCAGCCCCAGCATTTT
CASSLEVDQPQHF
>-|TRBV7-2|TRBJ2-7|-
TGTGCCAGCAGCTTAGCGCGACAGGCCTACGAGCAGTACTTC
CASSLARQAYEQYF
>-|TRBV27|TRBJ1-2|-
TGTGCCAGCAGTTTAAAGTGGGGTGACGGCTACACCTTC
CASSLKWGDGYTF
>TRBD2|TRBV10-1|TRBJ2-7|-
TGCGCCAGCAGCGACCGACTAGCGGGAGTAGACGAGCAGTACTTC
CASSDRLAGVDEQYF
>-|TRBV25-1|TRBJ2-7|few
TGTGCCAGCATGGGGGGACCCTACGAGCAGTACTTC
CASMGGPYEQYF
>-|TRBV28|TRBJ2-7|once
TGTGCCAGCAGTTTAGGAGGGGGCGCGTACGAGCAGTACTTC
CASSLGGGAYEQYF
>TRBD1|TRBV7-8|TRBJ2-1|-
TGTGCCAGCGAGGACAGGCGGAACAATGAGCAGTTCTTC
CASEDRRNNEQFF
>-|TRBV5-1|TRBJ2-1|few
TGCGCCAGCAGTCTCCGGGACGGATCGTACAATGAGCAGTTCTTC
CASSLRDGSYNEQFF
>-|TRBV6-5|TRBJ2-3|-
TGTGCCAGCAGTTATCGGGACACCACAGATACGCAGTATTTT
CASSYRDTTDTQYF
>TRBD2|TRBV6-5|TRBJ2-1|-
TGTGCCAGCAGTCGACTAGCGGGACGTCAATATGAGCAGTTCTTC
CASSRLAGRQYEQFF
>TRBD1|TRBV11-2|TRBJ2-2|many
TGTGCCAGCAGCTTAATACAGGGGTTCGGGGAGCTGTTTTTT
CASSLIQGFGELFF
>-|TRBV2|TRBJ1-2|-
TGTGCCAGCCGTCGGACAGAGCGCTATGGCTACACCTTC
CASRRTERYGYTF
>-|TRBV19|TRBJ2-1|few
TGTGCCAGTAGTATCCGTCGAGCGGTAGGGGGTAATGAGCAGTTCTTC
CASSIRRAVGGNEQFF
>-|TRBV7-7|TRBJ2-2|-
TGTGCCAGCAGGCAGAAACTAAACACCGGGGAGCTGTTTTTT
CASRQKLNTGELFF
>TRBD1|TRBV2|TRBJ2-7|-
TGTGCCAGCACCACTCCAGGGGGCGAGCAGTACTTC
CASTTPGGEQYF
>-|TRBV30|TRBJ1-2|-
TGTGCCGGGGCTCACAGACTAGCTAACTATGGCTACACCTTC
CAGAHRLANYGYTF
>-|TRBV19|TRBJ2-5|-
TGTGCCAGTAGTATAAGTCAGGGTAGTGAGACCCAGTACTTC
CASSISQGSETQYF
>TRBD1|TRBV5-4|TRBJ1-1|-
TGTGCCAGCGGGACAGGCATGAACACTGAAGCTTTCTTT
CASGTGMNTEAFF
>-|TRBV7-2|TRBJ1-5|-
TGTGCCAGCAGCTTAGGGGCGTTGAGCAATCAGCCCCAGCATTTT
CASSLGALSNQPQHF
>-|TRBV27|TRBJ2-1|-
TGTGCCAGCAGTTTACTTGACGGGGGCAATGAGCAGTTCTTC
CASSLLDGGNEQFF
>-|TRBV4-1|TRBJ2-1|-
TGCGCCAGCAGCCAAGATCGGGGACGCCGACCCTACAATGAGCAGTTCTTC
CASSQDRGRRPYNEQFF
>TRBD2|TRBV29-1|TRBJ2-7|few
TGCAGCGTGGAGACTAGCGTACCCTACGAGCAGTACTTC
CSVETSVPYEQYF
>TRBD1|TRBV29-1|TRBJ1-2|-
TGCAGCGTTGAAGGGACAGGGCTTAGCTACACCTTC
CSVEGTGLSYTF
>-|TRBV10-3|TRBJ2-6|-
TGTGCCATGGGAGACACTGGGGCCAACGTCCTGACTTTC
CAMGDTGANVLTF
>-|TRBV5-1|TRBJ2-5|-
TGCGCCAGCAGCCGACCAGTTGACTCTCAAGAGACCCAGTACTTC
CASSRPVDSQETQYF
>-|TRBV4-1|TRBJ1-5|-
TGCGCCAGCAGCCGCCAACTAGGGGAGCCCCAGCATTTT
CASSRQLGEPQHF
>TRBD1|TRBV6-1|TRBJ1-2|-
TGTGCCAGCAGTGGCCTACAGGGGAACTATGGCTACACCTTC
CASSGLQGNYGYTF
>TRBD2|TRBV4-1|TRBJ2-3|-
TGCGCCAGCAGCCAGTTACTAGCGGGAGCAGATACGCAGTATTTT
CASSQLLAGADTQYF
>-|TRBV19|TRBJ1-5|-
TGTGCCAGTAGTATGGGGGACGGGAGGGATCAGCCCCAGCATTTT
CASSMGDGRDQPQHF
>TRBD1|TRBV5-8|TRBJ2-7|-
TGTGCCAGCAGTTCCGGGACAGGGTGGTCCTACGAGCAGTACTTC
CASSSGTGWSYEQYF
>-|TRBV10-1|TRBJ2-2|-
TGCGCCAGCAGTGGCGCGCCGAACACCGGGGAGCTGTTTTTT
CASSGAPNTGELFF
>-|TRBV4-2|TRBJ1-1|-
TGTGCCAGCACGACGGTGAACACTGAAGCTTTCTTT
CASTTVNTEAFF
>TRBD1|TRBV7-8|TRBJ2-5|-
TGTGCCAGCAGCTTAGGGACAGGTCAAGAGACCCAGTACTTC
CASSLGTGQETQYF
>TRBD2|TRBV11-1|TRBJ2-7|-
TGTGCCAGCAGCCCCCGGGGGGGAGCACCTTGGGTCTACTACGAGCAGTACTTC
CASSPRGGAPWVYYEQYF
>-|TRBV28|TRBJ1-5|-
TGTGCCAGCAGTTTATTACAGGGAGACAATCAGCCCCAGCATTTT
CASSLLQGDNQPQHF
>-|TRBV2|TRBJ1-1|once
TGTGCCAGCAGGGGACCTCACACTGAAGCTTTCTTT
CASRGPHTEAFF
>-|TRBV7-2|TRBJ1-1|-
TGTGCCAGCAGCTTAGAGGGAGGAAGGACTGAAGCTTTCTTT
CASSLEGGRTEAFF
>-|TRBV19|TRBJ2-2|-
TGTGCCCTCCGCGGGCCGCTGGAAGGGGAGCTGTTTTTT
CALRGPLEGELFF
>-|TRBV5-1|TRBJ1-1|-
TGCGCCAGCAGCTTGTGGTCAGGGCGGGATGAAGCTTTCTTT
CASSLWSGRDEAFF
>TRBD1|TRBV19|TRBJ1-5|-
TGTGCCAGTAGTATCATAAGACAGGGGAGTAGGCCCCAGCATTTT
CASSIIRQGSRPQHF
>-|TRBV6-6|TRBJ2-7|-
TGTGCCAGCAGTTACACGGGACCCGCGGACGAGCAGTACTTC
CASSYTGPADEQYF
>-|TRBV5-8|TRBJ1-2|-
TGTGCCAGCAGCTCGAGAACAGGGATCTATGGCTACACCTTC
CASSSRTGIYGYTF
>TRBD1|TRBV19|TRBJ2-2|few
TGTGCCAGTAGGGGACAGGGTCTCACCGGGGAGCTGTTTTTT
CASRGQGLTGELFF